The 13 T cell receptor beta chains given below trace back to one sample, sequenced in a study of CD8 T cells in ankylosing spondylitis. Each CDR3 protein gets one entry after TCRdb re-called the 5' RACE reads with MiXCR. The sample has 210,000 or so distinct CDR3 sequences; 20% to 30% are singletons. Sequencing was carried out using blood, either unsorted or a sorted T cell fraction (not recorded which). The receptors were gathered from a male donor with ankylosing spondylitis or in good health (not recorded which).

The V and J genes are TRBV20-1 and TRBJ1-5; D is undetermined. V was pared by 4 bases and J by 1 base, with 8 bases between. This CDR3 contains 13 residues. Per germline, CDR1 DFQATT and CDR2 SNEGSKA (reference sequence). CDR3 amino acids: CSANGRSNQPQHF. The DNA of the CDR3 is TGCAGTGCTAATGGACGGAGCAATCAGCCCCAGCATTTT.

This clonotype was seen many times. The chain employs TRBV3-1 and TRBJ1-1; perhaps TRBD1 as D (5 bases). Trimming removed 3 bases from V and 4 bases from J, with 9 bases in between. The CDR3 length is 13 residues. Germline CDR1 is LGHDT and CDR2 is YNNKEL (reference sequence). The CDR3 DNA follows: TGTGCCAGCAGCCAGGCAGACAGCACTGAAGCTTTCTTT. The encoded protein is CASSQADSTEAFF.

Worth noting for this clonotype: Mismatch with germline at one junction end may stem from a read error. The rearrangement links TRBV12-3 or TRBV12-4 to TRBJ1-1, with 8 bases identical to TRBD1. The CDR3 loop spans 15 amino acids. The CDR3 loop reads CPSSPRDRWNTEAFF. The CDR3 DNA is TGTCCCAGCAGTCCCCGGGACAGGTGGAACACTGAAGCTTTCTTT.

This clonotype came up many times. CDR3 nucleotides: TGTGCCAGCTCGTCCCAGGGGACGACATTCACAGATACGCAGTATTTT. Protein: CASSSQGTTFTDTQYF. V is TRBV18 and J is TRBJ2-3, with a weak D call TRBD1 (6 bases). Deletions cut 6 bases from V and 2 bases from J, with 18 bases between. This CDR3 is built from 16 residues. Germline CDR1 and CDR2: KGHSH and LQKENI.

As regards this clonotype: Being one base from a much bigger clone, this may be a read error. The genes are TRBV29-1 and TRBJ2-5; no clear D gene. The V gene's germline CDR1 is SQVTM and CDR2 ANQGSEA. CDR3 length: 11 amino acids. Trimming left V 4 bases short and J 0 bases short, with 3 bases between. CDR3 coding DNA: TGCAGCGTTGGCAACCAAGAGACCCAGTACTTC. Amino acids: CSVGNQETQYF.

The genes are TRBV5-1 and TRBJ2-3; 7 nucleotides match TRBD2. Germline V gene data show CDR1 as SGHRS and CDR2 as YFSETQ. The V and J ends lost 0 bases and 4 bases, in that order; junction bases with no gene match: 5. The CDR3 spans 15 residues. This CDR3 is CASSLDLREPDTQYF. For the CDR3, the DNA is TGCGCCAGCAGCTTGGATTTGCGGGAGCCAGATACGCAGTATTTT.

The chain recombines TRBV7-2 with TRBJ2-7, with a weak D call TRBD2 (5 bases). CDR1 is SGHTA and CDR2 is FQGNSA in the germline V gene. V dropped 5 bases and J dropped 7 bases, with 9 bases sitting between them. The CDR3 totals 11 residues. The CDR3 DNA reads TGTGCCAGCAGCGCTCGCGGGGAGCAGTACTTC. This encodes CASSARGEQYF.

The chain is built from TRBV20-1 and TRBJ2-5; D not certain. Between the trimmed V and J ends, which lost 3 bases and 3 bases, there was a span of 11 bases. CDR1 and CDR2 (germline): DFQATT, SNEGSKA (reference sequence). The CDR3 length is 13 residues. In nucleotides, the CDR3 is TGCAGTGCTAGGCCTTGGACGGAAGAGACCCAGTACTTC. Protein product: CSARPWTEETQYF.

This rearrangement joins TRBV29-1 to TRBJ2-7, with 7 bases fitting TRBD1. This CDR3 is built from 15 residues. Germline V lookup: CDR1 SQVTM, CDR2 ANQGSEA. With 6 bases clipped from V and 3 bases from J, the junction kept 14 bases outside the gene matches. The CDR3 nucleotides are TGCAGCGTCGGCGGTCCGGCGGCAGGGGGCTACGAGCAGTACTTC. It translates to CSVGGPAAGGYEQYF.

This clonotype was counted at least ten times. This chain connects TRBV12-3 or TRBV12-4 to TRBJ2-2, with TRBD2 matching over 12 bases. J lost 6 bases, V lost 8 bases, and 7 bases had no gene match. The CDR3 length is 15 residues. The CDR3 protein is CASRRLAGVSGELFF. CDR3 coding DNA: TGTGCCAGCCGACGACTAGCGGGGGTCTCCGGGGAGCTGTTTTTT.

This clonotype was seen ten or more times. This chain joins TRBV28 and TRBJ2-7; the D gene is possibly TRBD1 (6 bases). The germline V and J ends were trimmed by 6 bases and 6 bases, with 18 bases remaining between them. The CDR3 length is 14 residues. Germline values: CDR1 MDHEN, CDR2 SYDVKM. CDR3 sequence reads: CASSSPARGGEQYF. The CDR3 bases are TGTGCCAGCAGCTCCCCGGCTCGAGGGGGCGAGCAGTACTTC.

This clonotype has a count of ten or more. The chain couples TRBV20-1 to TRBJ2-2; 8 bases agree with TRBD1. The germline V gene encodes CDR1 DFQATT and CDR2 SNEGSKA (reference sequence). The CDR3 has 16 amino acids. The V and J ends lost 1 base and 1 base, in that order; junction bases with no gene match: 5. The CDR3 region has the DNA TGCAGTGCTAGAGCCCCGGGACAGGTGAACACCGGGGAGCTGTTTTTT. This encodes CSARAPGQVNTGELFF.

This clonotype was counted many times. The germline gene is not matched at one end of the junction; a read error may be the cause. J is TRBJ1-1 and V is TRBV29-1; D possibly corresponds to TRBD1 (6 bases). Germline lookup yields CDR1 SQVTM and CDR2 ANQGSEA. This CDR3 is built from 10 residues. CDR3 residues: CGGQNTEAFF. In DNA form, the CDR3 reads TGTGGGGGGCAGAACACTGAAGCTTTCTTT. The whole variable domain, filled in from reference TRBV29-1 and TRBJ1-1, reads SAVISQKPSRDICQRGTSLTIQCQVDSQVTMMFWYRQQPGQSLTLIATANQGSEATYESGFVIDKFPISRPNLTFSTLTVSNMSPEDSSIYLCGGQNTEAFFGQGTRLTVV.